This TCR beta chain was captured by sequencing in a study of blood T cells in healthy people across ages. The authors ran a second PCR of about 7 to 12 cycles using a sample-barcoded 5' primer and a J-beta primer mix. Each cDNA molecule was tagged by a template-switch adaptor that had 12 random nucleotides. TCRdb analysed the 5' RACE reads with MiXCR anew, one entry per CDR3 protein. The sample shows more than 550,000 distinct CDR3 sequences, approximately 22% of them seen only once. With V trimmed by 5 bases and J by 4 bases, 4 bases remained unmatched. CDR1 and CDR2 (germline): LGHDT, YNNKEL (reference sequence). The length of the CDR3 is 13 residues. In terms of origin and age, donors were healthy Caucasian individuals from Russia aged roughly 6 to 100.

The sample consisted of blood. The sequence derives from a man between 65 and 79 years old in good health. The chain combines TRBV3-1 with TRBJ1-1; the match to TRBD1 covers 7 bases. The CDR3 loop reads CASSYGTVTEAFF. The CDR3 bases are TGTGCCAGCAGCTACGGGACAGTCACTGAAGCTTTCTTT.